This T cell receptor (beta chain) comes out of a study of post-analysis software for immune sequencing data. Looking at the study overall: The study covered relapsing-remitting, secondary progressive and progressive-relapsing courses of multiple sclerosis. Study-level points and caveats: Relative to controls, patients with multiple sclerosis showed significantly lower normalized Chao1 diversity. By F measure, strong co-clustering occurred among samples prepared in the same batch. TRBV segments more frequent in patients than in controls numbered several and included TRBV5-6, TRBV5-1 and TRBV20-1.

In the case of this clonotype: Antigen: not known.

TCR beta libraries were prepared from cDNA with unique molecular identifiers. Some 500,000 cDNA molecules were obtained per 1 to 10 million input T cells. TCRdb called the PCR reads again in MiXCR, with one record for every CDR3 protein. This table has 820,000 or so distinct CDR3 sequences, roughly half appearing once. This CDR3 comprises 12 residues. Trimming pared 6 bases from V and 9 bases from J, leaving 12 bases between. Sequenced sample: blood. This clonotype originated in a girl aged 5-17 years with multiple sclerosis. The V call is TRBV12-3 or TRBV12-4, the J call TRBJ2-4; the D is unclear. CDR3 coding DNA: TGTGCCAGCAGCCTCAAGCTTGGCATTCAGTACTTC. This gives the protein CASSLKLGIQYF.